Given below is one TCR beta chain in context. This sample is drawn from a study of blood T cell repertoires in COVID-19. Background on the study: There were acute and convalescent COVID-19 samples, and they came from the United States, Italy and Spain. The cDNA or gDNA used as material had been derived from T cells, B-cell-depleted T cells, or PBMCs.

CDR3 length: 15 residues. Germline loops: CDR1 SGHTS, CDR2 YDEGEE. Trimming left V 2 bases short and J 1 base short, with 11 bases between. Using immunoSEQ multiplex PCR, the repertoire was profiled, and TCRdb retains in-frame clones only, with some absent. This sample has about 280,000 clones, with 65% to 90% found just once. This TCR derives from a human donor in a cohort sampled during active COVID-19. Material for sequencing was peripheral blood. This sequence joins TRBV5-8 and TRBJ2-3; D is possibly TRBD2 (5 bases). The CDR3 region is CASSFEGVGTDTQYF. The CDR3 bases are TGTGCCAGCAGCTTTGAGGGAGTGGGCACAGATACGCAGTATTTT. Together with reference TRBV5-8 and TRBJ2-3, the CDR3 gives the full variable domain: EAGVTQSPTHLIKTRGQQATLRCSPISGHTSVYWYQQALGLGLQFLLWYDEGEERNRGNFPPRFSGRQFPNYSSELNVNALELEDSALYLCASSFEGVGTDTQYFGPGTRLTVL.